These 5 T cell receptor beta chains came from one sample sequenced in a study of shared T cell receptors in the human thymus. Clones were read by immunoSEQ multiplex PCR, and TCRdb kept only the in-frame ones, dropping some. The data contain roughly 700,000 clones, approximately 90% of them singletons. The sample was also linked to a second study, of human thymus T cells.

Sequencing was performed on thymocytes. The receptors stem from a boy younger than two with a congenital heart defect.

This clone was counted a few times. The rearrangement links TRBV27 to TRBJ2-2; 12 bases line up with TRBD1. CDR3 length: 15 residues. Germline trimming cut 5 bases from V and 6 bases from J; bases unmatched to any gene: 4. The germline CDR1 and CDR2 sequences are MNHEY and SMNVEV (reference sequence). The CDR3 loop reads CASSGDRGLSGELFF. In DNA, the CDR3 is TGTGCCAGCAGTGGGGACAGGGGGCTATCCGGGGAGCTGTTTTTT.

The V call is TRBV9, the J call TRBJ2-5; the match to TRBD2 covers 14 bases. Germline CDR1 reads SGDLS; CDR2 reads YYNGEE. V lost 0 bases, J lost 0 bases, and 4 bases stayed unmatched. This CDR3 spans 18 amino acids. The CDR3 region has the DNA TGTGCCAGCAGCGTAGGGACTAGCGGGAGGCCCAACCAAGAGACCCAGTACTTC. This translates into CASSVGTSGRPNQETQYF.

V and J are TRBV7-9 and TRBJ2-1; the D gene is possibly TRBD2 (6 bases). Germline V gene sequence: CDR1 SEHNR, CDR2 FQNEAQ (reference sequence). The V gene lost 1 base and the J gene lost 11 bases, with 15 bases spanning the gap. The CDR3 consists of 14 residues. CDR3 in DNA: TGTGCCAGCAGCTTAGTAAGACTAGGAGGGAAGCAGTTCTTC. This codes for CASSLVRLGGKQFF.

J is TRBJ1-3 and V is TRBV2; TRBD1 might be the D (6 bases). Germline V gives CDR1 SNHLY, CDR2 FYNNEI. The CDR3 extends over 16 amino acids. V shed 8 bases and J shed 0 bases, with 17 bases lying between them. CDR3 amino acids: CASGGGQGHSGNTIYF. DNA for the CDR3: TGTGCCAGCGGGGGGGGGCAGGGACACTCTGGAAACACCATATATTTT.

The chain has TRBV11-3 and TRBJ2-2; 8 nucleotides line up with TRBD1. CDR3 length: 18 amino acids. CDR1 and CDR2 (germline): SGHNT, YENEEA. Trimming took 1 base from V and 5 from J; bases not matched to a gene: 12. The CDR3 reads CASSLGRPQTGVTGELFF. CDR3 coding DNA: TGTGCCAGCAGCTTAGGCAGGCCCCAGACAGGGGTTACCGGGGAGCTGTTTTTT.